The rows below give T cell receptor beta chains drawn from one sample of a study of CD8 T cells in Susac syndrome. TCRdb fed the immunoSEQ multiplex PCR reads into MiXCR, producing one record per CDR3 protein. The repertoire holds about 100,000 distinct CDR3 sequences, 95% seen once, with 0.3% to 0.35% in the top ten. The specimen was CD8+ T cells from PBMCs. These TCRs come from a human donor with Susac syndrome. CDR3s include the opening cysteine and the closing phenylalanine or tryptophan. D genes are given only for firm matches. Size is omitted from some rows. Given values are once, few, many or a class for expanded clones.

cdr3_nt: TGTGCCAGCAGCGGGGCAGGGTTCGACGAGCAGTACTTC
cdr3_aa: CASSGAGFDEQYF
v_call: TRBV11-2
clone_size: .
d_call: .
j_call: TRBJ2-7

cdr3_nt: TGTGCCACCAGTGGGGGACAGGGGAAGACTAGCGCGCTTCTTACGCAGTATTTT
cdr3_aa: CATSGGQGKTSALLTQYF
v_call: TRBV15
clone_size: .
d_call: TRBD1
j_call: TRBJ2-3

cdr3_nt: TGTGCCAGCAGCCTCGGACTAGCGGGGGTCTACAATGAGCAGTTCTTC
cdr3_aa: CASSLGLAGVYNEQFF
v_call: TRBV3-1
clone_size: .
d_call: TRBD2
j_call: TRBJ2-1

cdr3_nt: TGTGCCAGCAGTGAAGCTGGTCTAGCGGGAGGCTACGAGCAGTACTTC
cdr3_aa: CASSEAGLAGGYEQYF
v_call: TRBV2
clone_size: .
d_call: TRBD2
j_call: TRBJ2-7

cdr3_nt: TGCGCCAGCAGCTTGGGAGGGATTGGCAAAAACATTCAGTACTTC
cdr3_aa: CASSLGGIGKNIQYF
v_call: TRBV5-1
clone_size: once
d_call: .
j_call: TRBJ2-4

cdr3_nt: TGTGCCAGCAGCTCTGGACACTTCCTCCACTTT
cdr3_aa: CASSSGHFLHF
v_call: TRBV11-2
clone_size: .
d_call: .
j_call: TRBJ1-6

cdr3_nt: TGCGCCAGCCAGTCCGGACAGGGGTTCGATGAGCAGTTCTTC
cdr3_aa: CASQSGQGFDEQFF
v_call: TRBV5-1
clone_size: .
d_call: TRBD1
j_call: TRBJ2-1

cdr3_nt: TGTGCCAGCAGCCGCCCCGGCGGCGAGCAGTACTTC
cdr3_aa: CASSRPGGEQYF
v_call: TRBV28
clone_size: .
d_call: .
j_call: TRBJ2-7

cdr3_nt: TGCAGCGTTGAAAAGTCCGAAATAACTACCAATGAGCAGTTCTTC
cdr3_aa: CSVEKSEITTNEQFF
v_call: TRBV29-1
clone_size: .
d_call: .
j_call: TRBJ2-1

cdr3_nt: TGTGCCAGCAGCCGAGCCGGACAGGGCCAGGATGGCTACACCTTC
cdr3_aa: CASSRAGQGQDGYTF
v_call: TRBV12-3/TRBV12-4
clone_size: .
d_call: TRBD1
j_call: TRBJ1-2

cdr3_nt: TGCAGTGCTAGAGGGAAAGCTTTCTTT
cdr3_aa: CSARGKAFF
v_call: TRBV20-1
clone_size: .
d_call: .
j_call: TRBJ1-1

cdr3_nt: TGTGCCAGCAGCCCTCGACCTTCCGGGGACATTCAGTACTTC
cdr3_aa: CASSPRPSGDIQYF
v_call: TRBV11-2
clone_size: .
d_call: .
j_call: TRBJ2-4

cdr3_nt: TGTGCCAGCTCCCGCAGAGCGACAGGGGAAACGCGGAACACTGAAGCTTTCTTT
cdr3_aa: CASSRRATGETRNTEAFF
v_call: TRBV18
clone_size: .
d_call: TRBD1
j_call: TRBJ1-1

cdr3_nt: TGTGCCAGCAGTCGGACATCCCCCACCCACGAGCAGTACTTC
cdr3_aa: CASSRTSPTHEQYF
v_call: TRBV2
clone_size: .
d_call: .
j_call: TRBJ2-7

cdr3_nt: TGTGCCAGCAGTGAAGCGGGGAACTACAATGAGCAGTTCTTC
cdr3_aa: CASSEAGNYNEQFF
v_call: TRBV6-4
clone_size: once
d_call: TRBD2
j_call: TRBJ2-1

cdr3_nt: TGTGCCACCAGTGATCCGTTGGACGGCGCCGGGGAGACCCAGTACTTC
cdr3_aa: CATSDPLDGAGETQYF
v_call: TRBV24-1
clone_size: .
d_call: .
j_call: TRBJ2-5